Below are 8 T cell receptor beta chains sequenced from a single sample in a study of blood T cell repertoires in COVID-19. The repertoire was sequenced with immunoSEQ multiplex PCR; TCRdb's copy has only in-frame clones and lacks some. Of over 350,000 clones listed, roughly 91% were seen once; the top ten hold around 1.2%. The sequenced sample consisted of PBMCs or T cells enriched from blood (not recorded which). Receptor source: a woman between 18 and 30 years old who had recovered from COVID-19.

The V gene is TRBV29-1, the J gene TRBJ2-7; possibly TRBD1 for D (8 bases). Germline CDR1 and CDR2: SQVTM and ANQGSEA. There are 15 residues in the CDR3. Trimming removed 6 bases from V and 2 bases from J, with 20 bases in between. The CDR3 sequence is CSVGGTGRTPYEQYF. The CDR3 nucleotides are TGCAGCGTGGGAGGGACAGGTCGAACTCCCTACGAGCAGTACTTC.

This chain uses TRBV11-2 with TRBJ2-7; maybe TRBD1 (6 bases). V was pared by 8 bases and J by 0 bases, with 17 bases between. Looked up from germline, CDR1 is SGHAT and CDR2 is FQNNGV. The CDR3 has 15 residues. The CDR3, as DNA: TGTGCCAGCGCCGACAGACAGGCCCTCTCCTACGAGCAGTACTTC. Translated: CASADRQALSYEQYF.

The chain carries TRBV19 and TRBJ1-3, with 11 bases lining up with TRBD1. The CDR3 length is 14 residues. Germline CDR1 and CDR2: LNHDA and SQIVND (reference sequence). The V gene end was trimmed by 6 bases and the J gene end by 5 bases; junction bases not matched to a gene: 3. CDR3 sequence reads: CASRADRGRNTIYF. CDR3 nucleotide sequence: TGTGCCAGTAGAGCGGACAGGGGGCGAAACACCATATATTTT.

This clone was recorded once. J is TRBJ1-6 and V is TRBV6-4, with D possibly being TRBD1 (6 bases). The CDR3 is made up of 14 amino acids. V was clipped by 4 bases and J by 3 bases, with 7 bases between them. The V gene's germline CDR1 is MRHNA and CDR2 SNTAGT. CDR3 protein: CASSVQGYNSPLHF. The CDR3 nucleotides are TGTGCCAGCAGTGTACAGGGCTATAATTCACCCCTCCACTTT.

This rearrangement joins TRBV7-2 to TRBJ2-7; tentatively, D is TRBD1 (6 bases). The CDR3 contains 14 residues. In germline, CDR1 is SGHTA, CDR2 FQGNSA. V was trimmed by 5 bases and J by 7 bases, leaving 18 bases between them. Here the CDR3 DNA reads TGTGCCAGCAGCACAGGGACGGGAATGAGGGAGCAGTACTTC. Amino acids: CASSTGTGMREQYF.

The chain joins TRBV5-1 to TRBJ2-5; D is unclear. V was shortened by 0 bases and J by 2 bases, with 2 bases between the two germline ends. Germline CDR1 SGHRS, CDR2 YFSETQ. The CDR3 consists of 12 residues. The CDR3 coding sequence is TGCGCCAGCAGCTTGGCTCAAGAGACCCAGTACTTC. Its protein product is CASSLAQETQYF. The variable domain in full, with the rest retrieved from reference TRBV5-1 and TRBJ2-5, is KAGVTQTPRYLIKTRGQQVTLSCSPISGHRSVSWYQQTPGQGLQFLFEYFSETQRNKGNFPGRFSGRQFSNSRSEMNVSTLELGDSALYLCASSLAQETQYFGPGTRLLVL.

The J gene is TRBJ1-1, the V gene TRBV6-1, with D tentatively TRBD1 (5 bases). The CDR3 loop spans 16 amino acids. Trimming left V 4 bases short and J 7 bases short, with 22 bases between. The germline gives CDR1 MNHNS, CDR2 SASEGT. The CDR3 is CASSAGRTHLLGEAFF. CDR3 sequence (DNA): TGTGCCAGCAGTGCCGGCAGGACACATCTCTTAGGTGAAGCTTTCTTT.

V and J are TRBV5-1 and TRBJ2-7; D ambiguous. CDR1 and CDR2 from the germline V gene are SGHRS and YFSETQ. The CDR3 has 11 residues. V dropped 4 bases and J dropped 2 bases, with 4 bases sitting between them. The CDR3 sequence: CASSPTYEQYF. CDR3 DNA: TGCGCCAGCAGCCCAACCTACGAGCAGTACTTC.